This entry concerns a single T cell receptor beta chain. With a much larger clone just one base away, this may be a read error. The CDR3 consists of 13 residues. Germline CDR1 reads MNHEY; CDR2 reads SMNVEV (reference sequence). Trimming took off 11 bases at V and 7 bases at J, with 15 bases between the two ends. The second PCR ran about 6 to 11 cycles with a sample-barcoded 5' primer and J-beta primers. TCRdb independently ran MiXCR on the 5' RACE reads; one entry per CDR3 protein. The table has about 1.5 million distinct CDR3 sequences, 35% to 45% seen once. This sample was taken from a study of blood T cells in healthy people across ages.

Specimen: blood. The chain links TRBV27 to TRBJ1-6; the D is unclear. The receptor was derived from a woman aged 18 to 35 in good health. CDR3 nucleotides: TGTGCCGGCTCGGTCGCGGGAAATTCACCCCTCCACTTT. This codes for CAGSVAGNSPLHF.